Below are 30 T cell receptor beta chains sequenced from a single sample in a study of blood T cell repertoires in COVID-19. Produced via immunoSEQ multiplex PCR; TCRdb's table is partial and in-frame only. The sample includes 75,000 to 80,000 clones, about 88% seen only once; the top ten take around 40%. The sample taken for sequencing was peripheral blood. The receptors come from a human donor in a cohort sampled during active COVID-19.

The gene calls are TRBV9 and TRBJ2-3, with 8 bases matching TRBD1. The J segment lost 3 bases and the V segment lost 0 bases, leaving 6 bases of the junction unmatched. The CDR3 length is 16 residues. Germline loops: CDR1 SGDLS, CDR2 YYNGEE. CDR3 region: CASSVDGDRGTDTQYF. The CDR3 DNA reads TGTGCCAGCAGCGTAGATGGCGACAGGGGAACAGATACGCAGTATTTT. Together with reference TRBV9 and TRBJ2-3, the CDR3 gives the full variable domain: DSGVTQTPKHLITATGQRVTLRCSPRSGDLSVYWYQQSLDQGLQFLIQYYNGEERAKGNILERFSAQQFPDLHSELNLSSLELGDSALYFCASSVDGDRGTDTQYFGPGTRLTVL.

This chain uses TRBV19 with TRBJ2-2; TRBD1 aligns across 11 bases. Germline trimming cut 7 bases from V and 8 bases from J; bases unmatched to any gene: 6. CDR3 length: 14 amino acids. CDR1 and CDR2 from the germline V gene are LNHDA and SQIVND (reference sequence). CDR3 protein: CASNPGQGVGELFF. CDR3 nucleotides: TGTGCCAGTAACCCGGGACAGGGGGTAGGGGAGCTGTTTTTT.

The chain joins TRBV6-4 to TRBJ2-1; 7 bases agree with TRBD2. The length of the CDR3 is 13 residues. Germline values: CDR1 MRHNA, CDR2 SNTAGT. Germline trimming cut 6 bases from V and 5 bases from J; bases unmatched to any gene: 4. This CDR3 reads CASRSSGDNEQFF. In nucleotides, the CDR3 is TGTGCCAGCAGATCAAGCGGGGACAATGAGCAGTTCTTC.

The chain combines TRBV24-1 with TRBJ1-4; 10 bases map to TRBD1. The ends lost 5 bases at V and 8 bases at J; junction bases unmatched: 4. CDR3 size: 14 residues. The V gene's germline CDR1 is KGHDR and CDR2 SFDVKD. The CDR3 coding sequence is TGTGCCACCAGTGCCGGGACAGGGGAGGAAAAACTGTTTTTT. It translates to CATSAGTGEEKLFF.

The chain has TRBV5-6 and TRBJ2-3; 10 bases map to TRBD1. Germline assignment: CDR1 SGHDT and CDR2 YYEEEE. The CDR3 totals 19 residues. V dropped 1 base and J dropped 3; count of bases not matched to a gene: 14. Here the CDR3 reads CASSLRLVGTGAWTDTQYF. The CDR3 nucleotides are TGTGCCAGCAGCTTGCGTCTCGTCGGGACAGGGGCTTGGACAGATACGCAGTATTTT.

The chain employs TRBV7-8 and TRBJ1-3; D possibly corresponds to TRBD1 (6 bases). Trimming pared 5 bases from V and 2 bases from J, leaving 13 bases between. Germline values: CDR1 SGHVS, CDR2 FQNEAQ. CDR3 length equals 15 residues. This CDR3 reads CASSPSRGPGNTIYF. In nucleotides, the CDR3 is TGTGCCAGCAGCCCCAGCAGGGGCCCTGGAAACACCATATATTTT.

V and J are TRBV6-2 or TRBV6-3 and TRBJ2-1, with no clear D. V was pared by 5 bases and J by 1 base, with 15 bases between. This CDR3 is built from 16 residues. Germline CDR1 and CDR2: MNHEY and SVGEGT. The CDR3 coding sequence is TGTGCCAGCAGTAACCTCAGAGCGCATTCCTACAATGAGCAGTTCTTC. Residues: CASSNLRAHSYNEQFF.

This chain uses TRBV5-5 with TRBJ2-1, with D unclear. The germline CDR1 and CDR2 sequences are SGHKS and YYEKEE (reference sequence). Trimming removed 10 bases from V and 5 bases from J, with 19 bases in between. This CDR3 has 14 amino acids. In DNA, the CDR3 is TGTGCCGGAGAAAAACACCCTTTGAACAATGAGCAGTTCTTC. Translated: CAGEKHPLNNEQFF.

The genes are TRBV5-1 and TRBJ2-2; D call uncertain. Between the trimmed V and J ends, which lost 3 bases and 1 base, there was a span of 13 bases. Germline assignment: CDR1 SGHRS and CDR2 YFSETQ. This CDR3 is built from 16 residues. CDR3 DNA: TGCGCCAGCAGCTCAACAAGCACAGTGAACACCGGGGAGCTGTTTTTT. Translating it yields CASSSTSTVNTGELFF.

The chain carries TRBV6-2 or TRBV6-3 and TRBJ1-2, with 11 bases matching TRBD1. After removal of 4 bases from V and 7 bases from J, the junction contained 8 bases not matched to a gene. This CDR3 comprises 15 residues. The germline V gene has CDR1 MNHEY and CDR2 SVGEGT. CDR3 in DNA: TGTGCCAGCAGTTTATACAGGACAGGGGGCATTGGCTACACCTTC. This gives the protein CASSLYRTGGIGYTF.

The CDR3 loop is CASSQDQTEAFF. For the CDR3, the DNA is TGTGCCAGCAGCCAAGATCAGACTGAAGCTTTCTTT. This chain connects TRBV3-1 (or the pseudogene TRBV3-2) to TRBJ1-1; unclear D gene. Germline V gives CDR1 LGHDT, CDR2 YNNKEL (reference sequence). V was clipped by 0 bases and J by 5 bases, with 4 bases between them. The CDR3 spans 12 residues.

This chain joins TRBV19 and TRBJ2-5, with 7 bases lining up with TRBD1. The CDR3 consists of 13 residues. After removal of 6 bases from V and 3 bases from J, the junction contained 4 bases not matched to a gene. Germline assignment: CDR1 LNHDA and CDR2 SQIVND (reference sequence). The CDR3 sequence is CASRAGTEETQYF. As DNA, the CDR3 is TGTGCCAGTAGAGCCGGGACAGAAGAGACCCAGTACTTC. Complete variable domain (other parts from reference TRBV19 and TRBJ2-5): DGGITQSPKYLFRKEGQNVTLSCEQNLNHDAMYWYRQDPGQGLRLIYYSQIVNDFQKGDIAEGYSVSREKKESFPLTVTSAQKNPTAFYLCASRAGTEETQYFGPGTRLLVL.

The genes are TRBV28 and TRBJ2-5; 9 nucleotides match TRBD2. With 6 bases clipped from V and 2 bases from J, the junction kept 7 bases outside the gene matches. The CDR3 covers 15 residues. Looked up from germline, CDR1 is MDHEN and CDR2 is SYDVKM. The CDR3 loop reads CASRDGTSRQETQYF. CDR3 sequence (DNA): TGTGCCAGCAGAGACGGGACTAGCAGACAAGAGACCCAGTACTTC. Looking up the rest from reference TRBV28 and TRBJ2-5 gives the full variable domain: DVKVTQSSRYLVKRTGEKVFLECVQDMDHENMFWYRQDPGLGLRLIYFSYDVKMKEKGDIPEGYSVSREKKERFSLILESASTNQTSMYLCASRDGTSRQETQYFGPGTRLLVL.

CDR3 residues: CASSQRETQYF. The CDR3 nucleotides read TGTGCCAGCAGCCAGAGGGAGACCCAGTACTTC. The chain recombines TRBV3-1 (or the pseudogene TRBV3-2) with TRBJ2-5; D gene unclear. The V end lost 3 bases, the J end lost 5 bases, and 4 bases lay between the germline ends. The CDR3 contains 11 residues. CDR1 and CDR2 (germline): LGHDT, YNNKEL (reference sequence).

This clone came up once. V and J are TRBV30 and TRBJ2-1, with 8 bases fitting TRBD2. The CDR3 spans 15 residues. V shed 5 bases and J 2 bases; nucleotides not matched to a gene: 8. Germline V gene lookup returns CDR1 GTSNPN and CDR2 SVGIG (reference sequence). CDR3 sequence reads: CAWDPERGTYNEQFF. For the CDR3, the DNA is TGTGCCTGGGATCCTGAGCGGGGGACCTACAATGAGCAGTTCTTC. The full variable domain, rest sourced from reference TRBV30 and TRBJ2-1, is SQTIHQWPATLVQPVGSPLSLECTVEGTSNPNLYWYRQAAGRGLQLLFYSVGIGQISSEVPQNLSASRPQDRQFILSSKKLLLSDSGFYLCAWDPERGTYNEQFFGPGTRLTVL.

The chain couples TRBV2 to TRBJ2-1; 7 nucleotides align to TRBD1. CDR3 length equals 12 residues. The V segment lost 10 bases and the J segment 12 bases; nucleotides outside the gene matches: 12. CDR1 SNHLY and CDR2 FYNNEI come from the germline V gene. The CDR3 spells CATTLTGVGQFF. The CDR3 DNA reads as TGTGCCACCACCCTTACAGGGGTCGGGCAGTTCTTC.

The chain joins TRBV6-4 to TRBJ2-7; 14 bases align to TRBD2. This CDR3 spans 16 amino acids. After removal of 0 bases from V and 4 bases from J, the junction contained 2 bases not matched to a gene. Germline assignment: CDR1 MRHNA and CDR2 SNTAGT. CDR3 nucleotide sequence: TGTGCCAGCAGTGACTCTGGACTAGCGGGGGGATACGAGCAGTACTTC. This encodes CASSDSGLAGGYEQYF.

Relative to its sample, this clone is large. The chain recombines TRBV7-9 with TRBJ1-1; 9 bases are shared with TRBD1. With 7 bases clipped from V and 0 bases from J, the junction kept 9 bases outside the gene matches. CDR3 size: 16 residues. Germline values: CDR1 SEHNR, CDR2 FQNEAQ (reference sequence). The CDR3 region is CASKTGGILLNTEAFF. The CDR3 DNA follows: TGTGCCAGCAAAACAGGGGGCATTCTTTTGAACACTGAAGCTTTCTTT. Full variable domain (outside the CDR3, taken from reference TRBV7-9 and TRBJ1-1): DTGVSQNPRHKITKRGQNVTFRCDPISEHNRLYWYRQTLGQGPEFLTYFQNEAQLEKSRLLSDRFSAERPKGSFSTLEIQRTEQGDSAMYLCASKTGGILLNTEAFFGQGTRLTVV.

The chain has TRBV27 and TRBJ2-3; the D gene is possibly TRBD1 (6 bases). The germline V gene encodes CDR1 MNHEY and CDR2 SMNVEV (reference sequence). The ends were cut back, 4 bases at V and 5 bases at J, with 13 bases in the middle. The CDR3 covers 14 residues. CDR3 bases: TGTGCCAGCAGTTCACAACAGGGCAGAGATACGCAGTATTTT. Translating it yields CASSSQQGRDTQYF.

The chain couples TRBV28 to TRBJ2-3; the match to TRBD2 covers 7 bases. The CDR3 runs to 12 residues. The J segment lost 10 bases and the V segment lost 3 bases, leaving 4 bases of the junction unmatched. CDR1 is MDHEN, CDR2 SYDVKM, per germline. CDR3 loop: CASSFREAAQYF. The CDR3 bases are TGTGCCAGCAGTTTTCGGGAGGCCGCGCAGTATTTT. The entire variable domain, with the rest obtained from reference TRBV28 and TRBJ2-3, is as follows: DVKVTQSSRYLVKRTGEKVFLECVQDMDHENMFWYRQDPGLGLRLIYFSYDVKMKEKGDIPEGYSVSREKKERFSLILESASTNQTSMYLCASSFREAAQYFGPGTRLTVL.

This chain connects TRBV5-5 to TRBJ2-7; 7 bases map to TRBD1. The CDR3 consists of 14 residues. CDR1 and CDR2 from the germline V gene are SGHKS and YYEKEE (reference sequence). With 4 bases clipped from V and 0 bases from J, the junction kept 4 bases outside the gene matches. The CDR3 bases are TGTGCCAGCAGCATGGGACAGACCTCCTACGAGCAGTACTTC. Translating gives CASSMGQTSYEQYF.

This CDR3 is CASSLGTTSYEQYF. In DNA form, the CDR3 reads TGTGCCAGCAGCTTGGGGACTACCTCCTACGAGCAGTACTTC. The chain recombines TRBV5-4 with TRBJ2-7, with D tentatively TRBD2 (6 bases). Germline CDR1 reads SGHNT; CDR2 reads YYREEE (reference sequence). Trimming shortened V by 0 bases and J by 0 bases, and 7 bases separated the two germline ends. This CDR3 is built from 14 residues.

This clone was seen a single time. V usage is TRBV2 and J usage is TRBJ2-2, with a tentative D call TRBD2 (5 bases). CDR1 is SNHLY and CDR2 is FYNNEI in the germline V gene. With 3 bases removed from V and 3 bases from J, the gap between germline ends came to 8 bases. This CDR3 is 14 amino acids long. CDR3 loop: CASSDEGYTGELFF. For the CDR3, the DNA is TGTGCCAGCAGTGACGAGGGTTACACCGGGGAGCTGTTTTTT.

The genes are TRBV6-5 and TRBJ2-7; 8 nucleotides match TRBD2. The trim removed 4 bases at V and 2 bases at J, leaving 4 bases unmatched. CDR1 is MNHEY, CDR2 SVGAGI, per germline. There are 14 residues in the CDR3. CDR3: CASSFIAGPYEQYF. In DNA form, the CDR3 reads TGTGCCAGCAGTTTTATAGCGGGACCCTACGAGCAGTACTTC.

The chain carries TRBV2 and TRBJ1-1; D not resolved. Trimming shortened V by 6 bases and J by 1 base, and 9 bases separated the two germline ends. This CDR3 has 13 residues. Germline lookup yields CDR1 SNHLY and CDR2 FYNNEI. The CDR3 loop reads CASRGGWNTEAFF. In DNA, the CDR3 is TGTGCCAGCAGGGGAGGGTGGAACACTGAAGCTTTCTTT. The full variable domain, completed using reference TRBV2 and TRBJ1-1, is EPEVTQTPSHQVTQMGQEVILRCVPISNHLYFYWYRQILGQKVEFLVSFYNNEISEKSEIFDDQFSVERPDGSNFTLKIRSTKLEDSAMYFCASRGGWNTEAFFGQGTRLTVV.

V is TRBV3-1 (or the pseudogene TRBV3-2) and J is TRBJ1-1; 7 bases align to TRBD1. The V segment lost 0 bases and the J segment 4 bases; nucleotides outside the gene matches: 8. The germline CDR1 and CDR2 sequences are LGHDT and YNNKEL (reference sequence). The CDR3 runs 16 residues. The CDR3 is CASSQDLKGGPTEAFF. CDR3 DNA sequence: TGTGCCAGCAGCCAAGACCTGAAAGGGGGCCCCACTGAAGCTTTCTTT.

J is TRBJ1-4 and V is TRBV3-1 (or the pseudogene TRBV3-2); 7 nucleotides match TRBD1. CDR1 LGHDT and CDR2 YNNKEL come from the germline V gene (reference sequence). Trimming at V came to 3 bases and at J to 0 bases, leaving 10 bases not matched to a gene. The CDR3 loop spans 18 amino acids. CDR3 in amino acids: CASSHRQGGSATNEKLFF. In nucleotides, the CDR3 is TGTGCCAGCAGCCACAGACAGGGTGGGAGCGCAACTAATGAAAAACTGTTTTTT.

The CDR3 protein is CATISTGTGNTGELFF. The DNA of the CDR3 is TGTGCCACCATCTCGACCGGGACAGGGAACACCGGGGAGCTGTTTTTT. V gene TRBV19 combines with J gene TRBJ2-2; 8 bases map to TRBD1. After removal of 10 bases from V and 1 base from J, the junction contained 11 bases not matched to a gene. The CDR3 extends over 16 amino acids. The germline V gene has CDR1 LNHDA and CDR2 SQIVND (reference sequence). Supplemented by reference TRBV19 and TRBJ2-2, the full variable domain reads DGGITQSPKYLFRKEGQNVTLSCEQNLNHDAMYWYRQDPGQGLRLIYYSQIVNDFQKGDIAEGYSVSREKKESFPLTVTSAQKNPTAFYLCATISTGTGNTGELFFGEGSRLTVL.

J is TRBJ2-7 and V is TRBV7-8; a possible D gene is TRBD1 (6 bases). Germline CDR1 reads SGHVS; CDR2 reads FQNEAQ. The V and J ends lost 1 base and 6 bases respectively, with 10 bases between them. The CDR3 extends over 13 amino acids. CDR3 nucleotides: TGTGCCAGCAGCTTAGGACAGGCGCGCGAGCAGTACTTC. As protein: CASSLGQAREQYF. The whole variable domain, filled in from reference TRBV7-8 and TRBJ2-7, reads GAGVSQSPRYKVAKRGQDVALRCDPISGHVSLFWYQQALGQGPEFLTYFQNEAQLDKSGLPSDRFFAERPEGSVSTLKIQRTQQEDSAVYLCASSLGQAREQYFGPGTRLTVT.

V and J are TRBV5-8 and TRBJ2-5; D may be TRBD1 (5 bases). The CDR3 loop spans 15 amino acids. V was cut by 4 bases and J by 2 bases, with 15 bases left in between. Germline values: CDR1 SGHTS, CDR2 YDEGEE. As DNA, the CDR3 is TGTGCCAGCAGCCTAGGGGTAGAGCAGCAAGAGACCCAGTACTTC. Translation gives CASSLGVEQQETQYF.